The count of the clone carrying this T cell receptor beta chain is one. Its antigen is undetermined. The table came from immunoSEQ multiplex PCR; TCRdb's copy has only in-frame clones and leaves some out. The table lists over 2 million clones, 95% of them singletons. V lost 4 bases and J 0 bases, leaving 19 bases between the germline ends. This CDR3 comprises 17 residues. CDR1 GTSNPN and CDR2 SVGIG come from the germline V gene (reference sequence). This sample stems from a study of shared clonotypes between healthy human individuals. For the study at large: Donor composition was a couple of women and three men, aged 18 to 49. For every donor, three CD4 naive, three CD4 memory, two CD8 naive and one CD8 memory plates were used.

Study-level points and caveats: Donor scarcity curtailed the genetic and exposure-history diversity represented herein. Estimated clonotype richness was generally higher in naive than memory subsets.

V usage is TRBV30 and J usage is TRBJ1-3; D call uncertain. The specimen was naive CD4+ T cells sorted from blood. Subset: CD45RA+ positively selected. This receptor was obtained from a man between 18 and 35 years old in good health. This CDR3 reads CAWNTRTILSSGNTIYF. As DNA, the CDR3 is TGTGCCTGGAATACCCGCACAATCTTGAGCTCTGGAAACACCATATATTTT.